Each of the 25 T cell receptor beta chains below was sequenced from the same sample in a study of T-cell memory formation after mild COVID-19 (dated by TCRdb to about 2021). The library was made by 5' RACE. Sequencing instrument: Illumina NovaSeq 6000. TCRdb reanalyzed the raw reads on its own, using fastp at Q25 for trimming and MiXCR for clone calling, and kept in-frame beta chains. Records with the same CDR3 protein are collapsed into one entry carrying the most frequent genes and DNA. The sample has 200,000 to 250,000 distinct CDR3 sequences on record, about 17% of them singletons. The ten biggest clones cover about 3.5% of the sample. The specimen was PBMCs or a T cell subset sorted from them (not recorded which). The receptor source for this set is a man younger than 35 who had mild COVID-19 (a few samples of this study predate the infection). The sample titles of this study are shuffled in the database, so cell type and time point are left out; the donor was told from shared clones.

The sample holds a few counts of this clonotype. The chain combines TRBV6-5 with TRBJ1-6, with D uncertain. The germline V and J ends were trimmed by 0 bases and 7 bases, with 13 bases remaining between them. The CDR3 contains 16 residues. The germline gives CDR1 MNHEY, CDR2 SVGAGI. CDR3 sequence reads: CASSYSSGGPNSPLHF. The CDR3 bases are TGTGCCAGCAGTTACTCCAGTGGCGGCCCCAATTCACCCCTCCACTTT.

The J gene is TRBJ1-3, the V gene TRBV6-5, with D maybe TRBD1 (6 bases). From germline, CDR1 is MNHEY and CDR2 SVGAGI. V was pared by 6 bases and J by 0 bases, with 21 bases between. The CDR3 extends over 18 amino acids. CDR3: CASRRTGHSSLSGNTIYF. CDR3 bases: TGTGCCAGCAGACGGACGGGACACTCGAGCCTCTCTGGAAACACCATATATTTT.

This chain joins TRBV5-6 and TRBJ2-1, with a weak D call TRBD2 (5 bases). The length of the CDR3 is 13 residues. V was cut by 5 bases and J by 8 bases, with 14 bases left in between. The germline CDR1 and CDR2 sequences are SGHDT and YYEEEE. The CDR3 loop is CASSYRPRDEQFF. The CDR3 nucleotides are TGTGCCAGCAGTTACCGCCCGAGGGATGAGCAGTTCTTC.

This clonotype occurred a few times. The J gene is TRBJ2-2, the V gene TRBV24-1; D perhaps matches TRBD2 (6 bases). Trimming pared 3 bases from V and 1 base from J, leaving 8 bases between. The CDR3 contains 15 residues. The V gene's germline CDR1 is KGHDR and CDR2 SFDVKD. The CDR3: CATSDSGLNTGELFF. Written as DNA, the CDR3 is TGTGCCACCAGTGATAGCGGGTTGAACACCGGGGAGCTGTTTTTT.

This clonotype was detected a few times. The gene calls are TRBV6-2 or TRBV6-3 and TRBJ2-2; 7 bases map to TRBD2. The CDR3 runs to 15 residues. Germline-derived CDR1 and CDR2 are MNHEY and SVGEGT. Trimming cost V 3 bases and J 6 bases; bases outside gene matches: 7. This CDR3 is CASSYPRGRAGELFF. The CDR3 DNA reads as TGTGCCAGCAGTTATCCGCGGGGGAGGGCCGGGGAGCTGTTTTTT.

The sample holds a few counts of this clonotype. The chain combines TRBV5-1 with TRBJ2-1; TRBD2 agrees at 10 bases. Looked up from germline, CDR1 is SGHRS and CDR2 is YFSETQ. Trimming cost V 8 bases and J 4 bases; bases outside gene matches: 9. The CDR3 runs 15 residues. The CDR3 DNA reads TGCGCCAGACGTTCGGCTAGCGGGGGATACAATGAGCAGTTCTTC. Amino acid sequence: CARRSASGGYNEQFF.

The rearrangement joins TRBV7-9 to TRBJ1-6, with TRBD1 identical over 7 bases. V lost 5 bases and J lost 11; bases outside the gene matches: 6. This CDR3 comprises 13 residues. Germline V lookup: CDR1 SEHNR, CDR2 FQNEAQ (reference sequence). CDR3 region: CASSDRQGTPLHF. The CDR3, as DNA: TGTGCCAGCAGCGATCGACAGGGAACACCCCTCCACTTT. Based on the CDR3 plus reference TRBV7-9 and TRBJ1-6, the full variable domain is DTGVSQNPRHKITKRGQNVTFRCDPISEHNRLYWYRQTLGQGPEFLTYFQNEAQLEKSRLLSDRFSAERPKGSFSTLEIQRTEQGDSAMYLCASSDRQGTPLHFGNGTRLTVT.

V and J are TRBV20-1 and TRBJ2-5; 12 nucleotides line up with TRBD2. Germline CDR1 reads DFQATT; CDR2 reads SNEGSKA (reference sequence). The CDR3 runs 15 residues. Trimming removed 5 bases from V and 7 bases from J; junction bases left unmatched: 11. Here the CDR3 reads CSAPQTSGGLGTQYF. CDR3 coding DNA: TGCAGTGCTCCCCAGACTAGCGGGGGACTGGGGACCCAGTACTTC.

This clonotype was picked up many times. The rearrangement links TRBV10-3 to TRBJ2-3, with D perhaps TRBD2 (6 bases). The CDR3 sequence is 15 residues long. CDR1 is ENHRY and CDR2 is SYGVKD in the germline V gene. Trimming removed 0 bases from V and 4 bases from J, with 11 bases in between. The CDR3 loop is CAISESGGEADTQYF. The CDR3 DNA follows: TGTGCCATCAGTGAGTCAGGCGGGGAGGCAGATACGCAGTATTTT.

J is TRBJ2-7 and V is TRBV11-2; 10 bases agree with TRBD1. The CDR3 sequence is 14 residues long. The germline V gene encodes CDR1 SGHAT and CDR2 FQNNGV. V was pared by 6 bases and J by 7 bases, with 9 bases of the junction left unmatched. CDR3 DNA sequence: TGTGCCAGCAGACCACCAGGGACAGGGGAAGAGCAGTACTTC. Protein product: CASRPPGTGEEQYF.

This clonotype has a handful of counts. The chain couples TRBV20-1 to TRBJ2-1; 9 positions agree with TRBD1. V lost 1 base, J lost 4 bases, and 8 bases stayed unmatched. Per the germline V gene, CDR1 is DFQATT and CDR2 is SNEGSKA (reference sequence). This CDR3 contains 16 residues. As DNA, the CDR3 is TGCAGTGCTAGAGGGACAGGGGATACGACTTACAATGAGCAGTTCTTC. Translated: CSARGTGDTTYNEQFF.

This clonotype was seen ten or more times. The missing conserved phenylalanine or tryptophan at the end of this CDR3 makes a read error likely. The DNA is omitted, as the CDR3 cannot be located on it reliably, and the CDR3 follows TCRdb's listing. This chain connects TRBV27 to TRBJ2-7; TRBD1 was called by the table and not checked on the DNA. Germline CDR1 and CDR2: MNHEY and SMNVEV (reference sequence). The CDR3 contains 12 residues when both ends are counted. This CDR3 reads CASSTGGTGLSL.

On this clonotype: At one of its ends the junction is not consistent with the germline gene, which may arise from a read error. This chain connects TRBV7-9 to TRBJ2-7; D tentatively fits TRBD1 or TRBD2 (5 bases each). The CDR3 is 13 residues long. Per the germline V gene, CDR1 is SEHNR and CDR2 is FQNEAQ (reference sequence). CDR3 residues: CASSRDQDYEQYF. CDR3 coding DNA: TGTGCAAGCAGCCGGGACCAGGATTACGAGCAGTACTTC.

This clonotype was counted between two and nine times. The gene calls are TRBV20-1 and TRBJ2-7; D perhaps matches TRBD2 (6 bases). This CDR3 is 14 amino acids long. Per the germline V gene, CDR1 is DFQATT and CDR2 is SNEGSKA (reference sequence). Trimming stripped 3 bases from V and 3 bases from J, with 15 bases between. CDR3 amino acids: CSARVAAGSYEQYF. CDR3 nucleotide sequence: TGCAGTGCTAGGGTGGCCGCCGGGAGCTACGAGCAGTACTTC.

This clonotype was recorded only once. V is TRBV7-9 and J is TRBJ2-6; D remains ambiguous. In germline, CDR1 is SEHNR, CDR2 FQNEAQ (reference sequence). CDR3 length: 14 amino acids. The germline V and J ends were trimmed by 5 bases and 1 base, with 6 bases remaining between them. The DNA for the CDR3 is TGTGCCAGCAGCCCGGTGTCTGGGGCCAACGTCCTGACTTTC. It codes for CASSPVSGANVLTF.

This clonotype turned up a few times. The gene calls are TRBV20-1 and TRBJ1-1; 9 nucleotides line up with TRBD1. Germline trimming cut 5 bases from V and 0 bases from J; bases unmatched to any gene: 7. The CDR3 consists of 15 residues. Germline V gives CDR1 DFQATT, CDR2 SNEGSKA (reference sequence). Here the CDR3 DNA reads TGCAGTGCTCCAATGGGACAGGGCTTGAACACTGAAGCTTTCTTT. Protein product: CSAPMGQGLNTEAFF.

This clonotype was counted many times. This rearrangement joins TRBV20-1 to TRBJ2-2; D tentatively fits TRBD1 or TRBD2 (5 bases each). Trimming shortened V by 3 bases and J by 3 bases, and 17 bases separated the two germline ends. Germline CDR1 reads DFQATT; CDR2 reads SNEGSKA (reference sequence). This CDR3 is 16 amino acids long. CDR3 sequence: CSASGGQGVYTGELFF. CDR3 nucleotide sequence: TGCAGTGCTAGTGGAGGTCAGGGCGTTTACACCGGGGAGCTGTTTTTT.

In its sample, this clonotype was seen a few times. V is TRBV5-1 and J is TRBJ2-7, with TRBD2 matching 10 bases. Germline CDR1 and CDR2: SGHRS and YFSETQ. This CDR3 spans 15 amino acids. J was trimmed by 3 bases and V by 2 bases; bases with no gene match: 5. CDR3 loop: CASSFVIAGGYEQYV. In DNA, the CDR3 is TGCGCCAGCAGCTTCGTTATAGCGGGGGGCTACGAGCAGTACGTC.

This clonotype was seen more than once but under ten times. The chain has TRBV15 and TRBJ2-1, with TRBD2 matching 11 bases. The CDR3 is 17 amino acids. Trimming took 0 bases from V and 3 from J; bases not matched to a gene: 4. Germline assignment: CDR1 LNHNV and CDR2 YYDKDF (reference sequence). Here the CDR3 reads CATSRELAGGHYNEQFF. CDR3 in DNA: TGTGCCACCAGCAGAGAGTTAGCGGGGGGGCACTACAATGAGCAGTTCTTC.

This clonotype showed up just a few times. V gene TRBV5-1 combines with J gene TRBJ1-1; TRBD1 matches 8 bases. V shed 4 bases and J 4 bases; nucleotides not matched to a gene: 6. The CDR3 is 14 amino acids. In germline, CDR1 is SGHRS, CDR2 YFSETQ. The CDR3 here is CASSPDRAATEAFF. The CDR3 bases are TGCGCCAGCAGCCCGGACAGGGCCGCCACTGAAGCTTTCTTT.

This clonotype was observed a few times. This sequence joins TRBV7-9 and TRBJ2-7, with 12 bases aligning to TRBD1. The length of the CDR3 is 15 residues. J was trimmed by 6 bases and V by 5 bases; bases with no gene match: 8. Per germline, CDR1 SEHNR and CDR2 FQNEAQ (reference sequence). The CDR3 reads CASSGTGGLLGEQYV. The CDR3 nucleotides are TGTGCCAGCAGCGGGACAGGGGGCTTGTTGGGCGAGCAGTACGTC.

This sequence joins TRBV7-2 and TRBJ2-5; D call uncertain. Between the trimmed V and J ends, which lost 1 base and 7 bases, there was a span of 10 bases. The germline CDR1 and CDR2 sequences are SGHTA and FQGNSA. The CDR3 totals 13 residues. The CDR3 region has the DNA TGTGCCAGCAGCTTAGGGTTCGTTCGGACCCAGTACTTC. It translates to CASSLGFVRTQYF.

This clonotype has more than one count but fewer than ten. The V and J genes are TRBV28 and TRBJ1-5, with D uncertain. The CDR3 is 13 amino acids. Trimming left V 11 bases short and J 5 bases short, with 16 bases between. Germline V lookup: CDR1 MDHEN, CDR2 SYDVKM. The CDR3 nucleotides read TGTGCCCACTCTGGGTTGACGTATCAGCCCCAGCATTTT. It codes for CAHSGLTYQPQHF.

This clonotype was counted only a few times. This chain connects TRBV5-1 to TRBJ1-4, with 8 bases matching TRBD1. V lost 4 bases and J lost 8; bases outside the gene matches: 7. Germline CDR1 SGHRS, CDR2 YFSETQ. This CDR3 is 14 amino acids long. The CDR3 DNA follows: TGCGCCAGCAGCCCGGGACGGACAGGGGAAAAACTGTTTTTT. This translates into CASSPGRTGEKLFF.

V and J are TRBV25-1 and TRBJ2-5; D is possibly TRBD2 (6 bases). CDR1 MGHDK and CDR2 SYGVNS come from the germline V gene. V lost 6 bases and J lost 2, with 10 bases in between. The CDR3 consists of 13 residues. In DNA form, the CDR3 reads TGTGCCAGCAGCCTTAGCGGTCAAGAGACCCAGTACTTC. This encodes CASSLSGQETQYF.